These 30 T cell receptor beta chains share one sample of origin, sequenced in a study of cytomegalovirus exposure and HLA in healthy donors. The PCR had 60 Vbeta and 13 Jbeta primers. Using immunoSEQ multiplex PCR, the repertoire was profiled, and TCRdb retains in-frame clones only, with some absent. Of 170,000 or so clones listed, roughly three quarters are singletons. Sequencing used PBMCs. These receptors originate from a male donor in good health and CMV-seronegative.

The gene calls are TRBV28 and TRBJ1-5; 8 nucleotides align to TRBD1. This CDR3 has 15 amino acids. V lost 2 bases, J lost 6 bases, and 6 bases stayed unmatched. Per the germline V gene, CDR1 is MDHEN and CDR2 is SYDVKM. The CDR3 nucleotides are TGTGCCAGCAGTTTACCGGACAGGGAAGCTCAGCCCCAGCATTTT. Translated: CASSLPDREAQPQHF. Complete variable domain (other parts from reference TRBV28 and TRBJ1-5): DVKVTQSSRYLVKRTGEKVFLECVQDMDHENMFWYRQDPGLGLRLIYFSYDVKMKEKGDIPEGYSVSREKKERFSLILESASTNQTSMYLCASSLPDREAQPQHFGDGTRLSIL.

The chain is built from TRBV15 and TRBJ2-3; 9 nucleotides align to TRBD1. V dropped 5 bases and J dropped 7; count of bases not matched to a gene: 7. Looked up from germline, CDR1 is LNHNV and CDR2 is YYDKDF (reference sequence). The CDR3 extends over 14 amino acids. In nucleotides, the CDR3 is TGTGCCACCAGCGGGCGGACAGGGGTACATACGCAGTATTTT. As protein: CATSGRTGVHTQYF.

The V gene is TRBV28, the J gene TRBJ2-1; TRBD2 matches 7 bases. CDR3 length equals 14 residues. Losses at the gene ends were 3 bases for V and 5 bases for J; bases not matched to a gene: 4. The germline V gene encodes CDR1 MDHEN and CDR2 SYDVKM. Here the CDR3 DNA reads TGTGCCAGCAGTTTGCCTAGCGGAGACAATGAGCAGTTCTTC. Translation gives CASSLPSGDNEQFF.

The gene calls are TRBV7-7 and TRBJ2-1; 10 bases agree with TRBD2. Looked up from germline, CDR1 is SSHAT and CDR2 is FNYEAQ (reference sequence). V was clipped by 5 bases and J by 3 bases; unmatched bases: 4. The CDR3 is 15 residues long. CDR3 DNA: TGTGCCAGCAGCCGGCTAGCGGGAGTCTACAATGAGCAGTTCTTC. This encodes CASSRLAGVYNEQFF.

The genes are TRBV7-2 and TRBJ2-1, with D maybe TRBD2 (5 bases). The CDR3 has 13 amino acids. Trimming took 2 bases from V and 9 from J, leaving 11 bases between them. In germline, CDR1 is SGHTA, CDR2 FQGNSA. For the CDR3, the DNA is TGTGCCAGCAGCTTAAGGACCCGGGGTGAGCAGTTCTTC. Protein product: CASSLRTRGEQFF.

Only a few counts were recorded for this clone. The chain uses TRBV6-6 and TRBJ1-5, with a weak D call TRBD1 (6 bases). The CDR3 has 15 amino acids. The germline V gene has CDR1 MNHNY and CDR2 SVGAGI (reference sequence). V lost 4 bases to trimming and J lost 1 base, with 11 bases between them. DNA of the CDR3: TGTGCCAGCAGTTCACCTGGACAGAGCAATCAGCCCCAGCATTTT. Protein sequence: CASSSPGQSNQPQHF.

J is TRBJ1-1 and V is TRBV11-2; TRBD1 aligns across 7 bases. The germline CDR1 and CDR2 sequences are SGHAT and FQNNGV. J was trimmed by 1 base and V by 6 bases; bases with no gene match: 11. The CDR3 is made up of 16 amino acids. CDR3 sequence reads: CASSLGAGTANTEAFF. The CDR3 bases are TGTGCCAGCAGTTTGGGAGCCGGGACAGCGAACACTGAAGCTTTCTTT.

The rearrangement joins TRBV7-9 to TRBJ2-3; TRBD2 matches at 8 bases. Germline V gene sequence: CDR1 SEHNR, CDR2 FQNEAQ (reference sequence). Germline trimming cut 4 bases from V and 3 bases from J; bases unmatched to any gene: 6. CDR3 length: 15 residues. CDR3 in DNA: TGTGCCAGCAGCTACGCGGGAGGTCAGACAGATACGCAGTATTTT. Encoded protein: CASSYAGGQTDTQYF.

The rearrangement links TRBV19 to TRBJ1-1, with D maybe TRBD1 (6 bases). CDR3 size: 14 residues. The ends were cut back, 5 bases at V and 10 bases at J, with 20 bases in the middle. Germline values: CDR1 LNHDA, CDR2 SQIVND (reference sequence). In DNA, the CDR3 is TGTGCCAGTAGTGAAACAGGGAGTGTCCCGGGAGCTTTCTTT. Protein product: CASSETGSVPGAFF.

This clone was detected once. The sample contains more than one DNA sequence encoding this CDR3. The CDR3 here is CAWSPGGAEAFF. CDR3 bases: TGTGCCTGGTCCCCCGGCGGGGCTGAAGCTTTCTTT. The chain joins TRBV30 to TRBJ1-1; D not resolved. CDR3 length equals 12 residues. The ends were cut back, 5 bases at V and 6 bases at J, with 13 bases in the middle. The germline CDR1 and CDR2 sequences are GTSNPN and SVGIG (reference sequence).

The chain links TRBV13 to TRBJ1-1; 10 nucleotides align to TRBD1. The V and J ends lost 5 bases and 5 bases, in that order; junction bases with no gene match: 5. The length of the CDR3 is 14 residues. Germline values: CDR1 PRHDT, CDR2 FYEKMQ (reference sequence). The CDR3 loop reads CASSLGQGVTEAFF. The CDR3, as DNA: TGTGCCAGCAGCCTCGGACAGGGGGTGACTGAAGCTTTCTTT.

The chain uses TRBV6-6 and TRBJ1-2, with D possibly TRBD1 on 6 matching bases. Trimming removed 6 bases at V and 8 bases at J, with 25 bases between. Germline loops: CDR1 MNHNY, CDR2 SVGAGI (reference sequence). The CDR3 covers 16 residues. The CDR3 DNA reads TGTGCCAGCAGCTCGCTCGCATCAGGGGATTTGGACGGCTACACCTTC. Amino acid sequence: CASSSLASGDLDGYTF.

The chain is built from TRBV30 and TRBJ1-5; possible D gene TRBD1, 6 bases. There are 15 residues in the CDR3. V lost 1 base and J lost 7, with 17 bases in between. The germline gives CDR1 GTSNPN, CDR2 SVGIG (reference sequence). This CDR3 reads CAWSAWGQGHQPQHF. Here the CDR3 DNA reads TGTGCCTGGAGTGCTTGGGGCCAGGGGCACCAGCCCCAGCATTTT.

The chain combines TRBV7-9 with TRBJ1-5; a possible D gene is TRBD1 (6 bases). The V gene's germline CDR1 is SEHNR and CDR2 FQNEAQ (reference sequence). Trimming pared 1 base from V and 0 bases from J, leaving 7 bases between. The CDR3 length is 15 residues. The DNA of the CDR3 is TGTGCCAGCAGCTTAGGGACAGATAGCAATCAGCCCCAGCATTTT. This gives the protein CASSLGTDSNQPQHF.

The V gene is TRBV5-1, the J gene TRBJ1-2; D remains ambiguous. CDR1 and CDR2 (germline): SGHRS, YFSETQ. The CDR3 has 15 residues. Trimming removed 0 bases at V and 1 base at J, with 10 bases between. Here the CDR3 reads CASSLDGSFNYGYTF. CDR3 sequence (DNA): TGCGCCAGCAGCTTGGACGGGAGCTTTAACTATGGCTACACCTTC.

This rearrangement joins TRBV29-1 to TRBJ2-3, with 11 bases that match TRBD2. Unmatched junction bases numbered 3, after V lost 4 bases and J lost 0 bases. The CDR3 contains 15 residues. Germline CDR1 and CDR2: SQVTM and ANQGSEA. CDR3 DNA: TGCAGCGTTGGGGGACTAGCGGCTAGCACAGATACGCAGTATTTT. Its translation: CSVGGLAASTDTQYF.

The chain's CDR3 is CASSTPGIGSYQPQHF. The CDR3 DNA sequence: TGTGCCAGTAGTACTCCCGGGATAGGGTCCTATCAGCCCCAGCATTTT. The chain has TRBV19 and TRBJ1-5; no firm D call. CDR3 size: 16 residues. Trimming took 4 bases from V and 5 from J, leaving 18 bases between them. CDR1 is LNHDA and CDR2 is SQIVND in the germline V gene (reference sequence).

This chain links TRBV16 with TRBJ1-5, with D possibly TRBD1 on 5 matching bases. Deletions cut 4 bases from V and 10 bases from J, with 8 bases between. CDR1 is KGHSY, CDR2 FQNENV, per germline. The CDR3 has 11 residues. CDR3 nucleotide sequence: TGTGCCAGCAGCCCCGGGGGTCCCCAGCATTTT. Residues: CASSPGGPQHF.

The J gene is TRBJ1-1, the V gene TRBV7-3; 7 bases are a match to TRBD1. The V gene's germline CDR1 is SGHTA and CDR2 FQGTGA. This CDR3 is built from 15 residues. J was trimmed by 6 bases and V by 5 bases; bases with no gene match: 12. The DNA for the CDR3 is TGTGCCAGCAGCCCGTCGACAGGGCTCTTCTCTGAAGCTTTCTTT. Translating gives CASSPSTGLFSEAFF.

The chain couples TRBV7-2 to TRBJ1-1; tentative D call: TRBD1 (5 bases). The germline V and J ends were trimmed by 5 bases and 1 base, with 14 bases remaining between them. Germline V CDR1 and CDR2: SGHTA, FQGNSA. The CDR3 has 15 amino acids. This chain's CDR3 is CASSIRAGKNTEAFF. In nucleotides, the CDR3 is TGTGCCAGCAGCATACGAGCAGGGAAGAACACTGAAGCTTTCTTT.

Concerning this clone: The sample carries other DNA sequences with the same CDR3. The rearrangement links TRBV28 to TRBJ1-1; 7 bases are shared with TRBD1. The CDR3 is 13 amino acids. Germline CDR1 and CDR2: MDHEN and SYDVKM. The V and J ends lost 6 bases and 1 base, in that order; junction bases with no gene match: 2. This CDR3 is CASRRTGNTEAFF. CDR3 in DNA: TGTGCCAGCAGGCGGACAGGGAACACTGAAGCTTTCTTT.

The V gene is TRBV5-4, the J gene TRBJ2-2, with TRBD2 identical over 9 bases. The V gene end was trimmed by 0 bases and the J gene end by 3 bases; junction bases not matched to a gene: 6. This CDR3 is built from 17 residues. Per the germline V gene, CDR1 is SGHNT and CDR2 is YYREEE (reference sequence). The CDR3 DNA reads as TGTGCCAGCAGCTTGGGTGGGCTAGCGGGACACACCGGGGAGCTGTTTTTT. Protein product: CASSLGGLAGHTGELFF.

V gene TRBV6-5 combines with J gene TRBJ2-1; D perhaps matches TRBD2 (6 bases). The CDR3 sequence is 14 residues long. V gave up 6 bases and J gave up 7 bases, with 16 bases separating them. Germline assignment: CDR1 MNHEY and CDR2 SVGAGI. The CDR3 nucleotides are TGTGCCAGCAGCCTACGCGGAGGGCCGAATGAGCAGTTCTTC. Its translation is CASSLRGGPNEQFF.

The J gene is TRBJ2-5, the V gene TRBV27; 8 bases align to TRBD2. The J call is in doubt because the DNA end fits TRBJ2-7 better. The germline gives CDR1 MNHEY, CDR2 SMNVEV (reference sequence). The CDR3 has 15 amino acids. In DNA form, the CDR3 reads TGTGCCAGCAGTATAATAGCGGGAAACTCCTACGAGCAGTACTTC. This translates into CASSIIAGNSYEQYF.

The genes are TRBV11-2 and TRBJ2-3; no clear D. V was pared by 1 base and J by 4 bases, with 6 bases between. The length of the CDR3 is 13 residues. Per the germline V gene, CDR1 is SGHAT and CDR2 is FQNNGV. For the CDR3, the DNA is TGTGCCAGCAGCTTAGCGCGTCCAGATACGCAGTATTTT. Protein sequence: CASSLARPDTQYF.

This clone was observed once. The chain couples TRBV7-7 to TRBJ2-5; the D gene is possibly TRBD1 (6 bases). V gave up 5 bases and J gave up 2 bases, with 15 bases separating them. The CDR3 is 15 residues long. Germline V gives CDR1 SSHAT, CDR2 FNYEAQ (reference sequence). CDR3 nucleotide sequence: TGTGCCAGCAGCCAAAACGCAGGGGATCAAGAGACCCAGTACTTC. It is translated as CASSQNAGDQETQYF. Combining the CDR3 with reference TRBV7-7 and TRBJ2-5 gives the whole variable domain GAGVSQSPRYKVTKRGQDVTLRCDPISSHATLYWYQQALGQGPEFLTYFNYEAQPDKSGLPSDRFSAERPEGSISTLTIQRTEQRDSAMYRCASSQNAGDQETQYFGPGTRLLVL.

This chain uses TRBV19 with TRBJ1-3, with D possibly matching TRBD1 (5 bases). This CDR3 contains 15 residues. In germline, CDR1 is LNHDA, CDR2 SQIVND (reference sequence). The V gene lost 3 bases and the J gene lost 0 bases, with 9 bases spanning the gap. The CDR3 DNA follows: TGTGCCAGTAGTATCTCAGGGTTCTCTGGAAACACCATATATTTT. Amino acids: CASSISGFSGNTIYF.

In its sample, this clone was seen a few times. The rearrangement joins TRBV28 to TRBJ2-7; TRBD2 agrees at 10 bases. Germline loops: CDR1 MDHEN, CDR2 SYDVKM. There are 18 residues in the CDR3. After removal of 2 bases from V and 7 bases from J, the junction contained 17 bases not matched to a gene. CDR3 nucleotides: TGTGCCAGCAGTTTAATGGAGACGGTAGCGGGAGGCCTCAGGGAGCAGTACTTC. Encoded protein: CASSLMETVAGGLREQYF.

The V call is TRBV6-6, the J call TRBJ1-1; 7 positions match TRBD1. V shed 1 base, J shed 7 bases, and the junction held 0 bases outside the gene matches. Germline V gene data show CDR1 as MNHNY and CDR2 as SVGAGI (reference sequence). The CDR3 covers 12 residues. In DNA, the CDR3 is TGTGCCAGCAGTTACTGGACAGGTGAAGCTTTCTTT. Its translation: CASSYWTGEAFF.

This clone occurred once. The chain couples TRBV19 to TRBJ1-5, with 7 bases fitting TRBD1. This CDR3 is 15 amino acids long. The germline V gene encodes CDR1 LNHDA and CDR2 SQIVND (reference sequence). V gave up 6 bases and J gave up 4 bases; unmatched junction bases: 9. The DNA for the CDR3 is TGTGCCAGTAGGCGACAGGGTGAGGGGAATCAGCCCCAGCATTTT. Translating it yields CASRRQGEGNQPQHF.